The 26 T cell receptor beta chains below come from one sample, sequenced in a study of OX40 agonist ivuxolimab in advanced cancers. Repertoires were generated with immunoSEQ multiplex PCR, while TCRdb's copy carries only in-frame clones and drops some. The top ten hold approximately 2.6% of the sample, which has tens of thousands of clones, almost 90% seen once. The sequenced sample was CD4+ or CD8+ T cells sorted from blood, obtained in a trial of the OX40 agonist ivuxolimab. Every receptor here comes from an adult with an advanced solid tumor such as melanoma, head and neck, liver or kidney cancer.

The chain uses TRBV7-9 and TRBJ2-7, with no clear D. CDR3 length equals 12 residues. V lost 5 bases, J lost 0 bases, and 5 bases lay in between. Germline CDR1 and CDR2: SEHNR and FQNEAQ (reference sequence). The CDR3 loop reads CASSPTSYEQYF. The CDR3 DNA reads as TGTGCCAGCAGCCCCACCTCCTACGAGCAGTACTTC.

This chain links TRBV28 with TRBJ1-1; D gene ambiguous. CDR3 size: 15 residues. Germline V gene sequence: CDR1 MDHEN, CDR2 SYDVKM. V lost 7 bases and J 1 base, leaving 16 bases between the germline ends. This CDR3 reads CASISVGTPNTEAFF. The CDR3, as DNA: TGTGCCAGCATCAGCGTGGGAACCCCGAACACTGAAGCTTTCTTT.

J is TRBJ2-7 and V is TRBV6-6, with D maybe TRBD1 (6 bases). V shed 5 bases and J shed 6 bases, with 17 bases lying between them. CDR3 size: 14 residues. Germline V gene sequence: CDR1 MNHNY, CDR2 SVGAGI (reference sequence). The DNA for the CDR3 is TGTGCCAGCAGTGGTGCACAGGGCGGCGGCGAGCAGTACTTC. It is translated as CASSGAQGGGEQYF.

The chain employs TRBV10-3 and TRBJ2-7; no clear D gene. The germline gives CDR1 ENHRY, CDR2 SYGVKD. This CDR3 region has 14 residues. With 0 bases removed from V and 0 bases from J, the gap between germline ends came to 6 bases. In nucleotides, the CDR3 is TGTGCCATCAGTGAGTCGGGGATCTCCTACGAGCAGTACTTC. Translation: CAISESGISYEQYF.

This chain's CDR3 is CASSRGPRDSTYEQYF. The CDR3 region has the DNA TGTGCCAGCAGCCGAGGGCCCAGGGACAGTACGTACGAGCAGTACTTC. The J gene is TRBJ2-7, the V gene TRBV16; 7 bases map to TRBD1. The V segment lost 4 bases and the J segment 4 bases; nucleotides outside the gene matches: 13. CDR1 is KGHSY and CDR2 is FQNENV in the germline V gene. The CDR3 runs to 16 residues.

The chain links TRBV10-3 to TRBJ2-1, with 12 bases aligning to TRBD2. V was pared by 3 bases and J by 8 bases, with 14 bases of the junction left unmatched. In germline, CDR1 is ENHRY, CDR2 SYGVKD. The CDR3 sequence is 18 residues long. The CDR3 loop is CAISDSTSGSSRSYEQFF. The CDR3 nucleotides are TGTGCCATCAGTGACTCGACTAGCGGGAGTTCCCGCTCTTATGAGCAGTTCTTC.

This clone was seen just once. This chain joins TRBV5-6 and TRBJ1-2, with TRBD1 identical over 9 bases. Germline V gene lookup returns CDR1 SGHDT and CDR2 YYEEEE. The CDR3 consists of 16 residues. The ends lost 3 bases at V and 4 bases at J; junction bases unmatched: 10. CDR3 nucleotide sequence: TGTGCCAGCAGCTACGGCCGGGACAGGGCCCTCTATGGCTACACCTTC. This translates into CASSYGRDRALYGYTF.

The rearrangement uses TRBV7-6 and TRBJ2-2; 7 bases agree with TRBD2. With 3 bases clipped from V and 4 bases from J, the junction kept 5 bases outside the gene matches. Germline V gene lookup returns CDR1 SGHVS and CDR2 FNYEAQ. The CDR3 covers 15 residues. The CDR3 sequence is CASSFTTSLTGELFF. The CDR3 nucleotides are TGTGCCAGCAGCTTCACGACTAGCCTCACCGGGGAGCTGTTTTTT.

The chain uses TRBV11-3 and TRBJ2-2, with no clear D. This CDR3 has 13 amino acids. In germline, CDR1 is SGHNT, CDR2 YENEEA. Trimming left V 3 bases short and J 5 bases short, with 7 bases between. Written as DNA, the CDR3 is TGTGCCAGCAGCTTTCCGAGTACCGGGGAGCTGTTTTTT. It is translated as CASSFPSTGELFF.

CDR3 nucleotide sequence: TGTGCCAGTAGTATACGAGAGGGGCCCTATGCTTTCTTT. Its translation: CASSIREGPYAFF. The J gene is TRBJ1-1, the V gene TRBV19; D may be TRBD1 (5 bases). The CDR3 contains 13 residues. Trimming removed 2 bases from V and 11 bases from J, with 15 bases in between. In germline, CDR1 is LNHDA, CDR2 SQIVND (reference sequence).

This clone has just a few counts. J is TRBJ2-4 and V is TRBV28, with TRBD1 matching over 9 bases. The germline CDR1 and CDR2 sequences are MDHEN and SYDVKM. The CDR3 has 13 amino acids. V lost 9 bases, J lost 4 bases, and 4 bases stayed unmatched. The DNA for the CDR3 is TGTGCCAGTCAACAGGGGGCTAAAAACATTCAGTACTTC. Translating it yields CASQQGAKNIQYF. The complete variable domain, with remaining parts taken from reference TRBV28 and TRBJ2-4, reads DVKVTQSSRYLVKRTGEKVFLECVQDMDHENMFWYRQDPGLGLRLIYFSYDVKMKEKGDIPEGYSVSREKKERFSLILESASTNQTSMYLCASQQGAKNIQYFGAGTRLSVL.

DNA of the CDR3: TGTGCCAGCAGTCCCGGGACAAATGCTAACTATGGCTACACCTTC. Amino acid sequence: CASSPGTNANYGYTF. The chain joins TRBV28 to TRBJ1-2, with D possibly being TRBD1 (6 bases). CDR1 and CDR2 from the germline V gene are MDHEN and SYDVKM. The CDR3 is made up of 15 amino acids. Trimming stripped 5 bases from V and 0 bases from J, with 13 bases between.

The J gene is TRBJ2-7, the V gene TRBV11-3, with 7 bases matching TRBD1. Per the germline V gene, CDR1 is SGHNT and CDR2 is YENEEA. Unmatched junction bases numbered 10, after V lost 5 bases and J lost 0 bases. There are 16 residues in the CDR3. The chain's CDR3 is CASSPRTGLSSYEQYF. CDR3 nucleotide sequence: TGTGCCAGCAGCCCAAGGACAGGCCTCAGCTCCTACGAGCAGTACTTC.

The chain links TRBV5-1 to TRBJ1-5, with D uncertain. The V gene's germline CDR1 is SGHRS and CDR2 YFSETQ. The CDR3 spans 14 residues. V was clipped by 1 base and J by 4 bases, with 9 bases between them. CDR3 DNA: TGCGCCAGCAGCTTGTGGCCAGAGAATCAGCCCCAGCATTTT. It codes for CASSLWPENQPQHF. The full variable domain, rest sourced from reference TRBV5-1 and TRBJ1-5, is KAGVTQTPRYLIKTRGQQVTLSCSPISGHRSVSWYQQTPGQGLQFLFEYFSETQRNKGNFPGRFSGRQFSNSRSEMNVSTLELGDSALYLCASSLWPENQPQHFGDGTRLSIL.

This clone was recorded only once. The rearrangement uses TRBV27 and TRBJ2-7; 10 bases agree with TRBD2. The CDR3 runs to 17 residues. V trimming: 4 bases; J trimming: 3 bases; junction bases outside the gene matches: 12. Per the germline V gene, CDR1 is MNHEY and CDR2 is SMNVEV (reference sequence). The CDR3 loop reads CASSSTPSRTSGYEQYF. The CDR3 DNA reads TGTGCCAGCAGTTCGACCCCCTCCCGGACTAGCGGCTACGAGCAGTACTTC.

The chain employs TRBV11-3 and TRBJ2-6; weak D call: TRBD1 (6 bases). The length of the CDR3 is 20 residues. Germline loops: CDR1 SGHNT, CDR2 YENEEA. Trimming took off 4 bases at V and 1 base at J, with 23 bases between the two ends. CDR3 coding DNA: TGTGCCAGCAGCTCCCAGCGAGGGACAAACACCCCTTCTGGGGCCAACGTCCTGACTTTC. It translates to CASSSQRGTNTPSGANVLTF.

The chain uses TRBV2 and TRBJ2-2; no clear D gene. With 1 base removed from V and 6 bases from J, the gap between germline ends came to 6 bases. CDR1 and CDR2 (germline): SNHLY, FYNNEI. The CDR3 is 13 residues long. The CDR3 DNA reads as TGTGCCAGCAGTGAAGGACGAGCCGGGGAGCTGTTTTTT. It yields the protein CASSEGRAGELFF.

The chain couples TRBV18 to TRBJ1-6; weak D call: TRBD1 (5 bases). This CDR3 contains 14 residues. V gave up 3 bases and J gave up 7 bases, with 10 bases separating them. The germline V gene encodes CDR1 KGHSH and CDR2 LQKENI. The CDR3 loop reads CASSPGTENSPLHF. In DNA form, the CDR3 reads TGTGCCAGCTCACCCGGGACCGAGAATTCACCCCTCCACTTT.

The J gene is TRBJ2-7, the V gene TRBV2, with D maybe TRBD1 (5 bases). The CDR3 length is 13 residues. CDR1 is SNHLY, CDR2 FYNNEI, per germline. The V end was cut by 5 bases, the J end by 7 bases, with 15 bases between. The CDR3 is CASSSQGLGEQYF. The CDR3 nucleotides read TGTGCCAGCAGTTCCCAGGGCCTTGGAGAGCAGTACTTC.

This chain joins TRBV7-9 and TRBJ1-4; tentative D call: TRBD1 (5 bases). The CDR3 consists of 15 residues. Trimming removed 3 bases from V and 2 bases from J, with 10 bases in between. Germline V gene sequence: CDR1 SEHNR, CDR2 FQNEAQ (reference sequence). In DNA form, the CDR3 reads TGTGCCAGCAGCTTCCCGGGACTGACTAATGAAAAACTGTTTTTT. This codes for CASSFPGLTNEKLFF.

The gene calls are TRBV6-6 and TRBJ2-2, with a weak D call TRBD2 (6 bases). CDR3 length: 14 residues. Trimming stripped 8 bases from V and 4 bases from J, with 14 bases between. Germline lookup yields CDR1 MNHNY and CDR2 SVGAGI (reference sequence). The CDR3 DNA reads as TGTGCCAGCCATGGGGGGACCGTCACCGGGGAGCTGTTTTTT. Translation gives CASHGGTVTGELFF.

As DNA, the CDR3 is TGTGCCAGCAGCCCGGACGGAGCCGGGAAGACCCAGTACTTC. As protein: CASSPDGAGKTQYF. This chain connects TRBV7-2 to TRBJ2-5; D possibly corresponds to TRBD2 (5 bases). V was shortened by 5 bases and J by 6 bases, with 16 bases between the two germline ends. The CDR3 sequence is 14 residues long. Per the germline V gene, CDR1 is SGHTA and CDR2 is FQGNSA.

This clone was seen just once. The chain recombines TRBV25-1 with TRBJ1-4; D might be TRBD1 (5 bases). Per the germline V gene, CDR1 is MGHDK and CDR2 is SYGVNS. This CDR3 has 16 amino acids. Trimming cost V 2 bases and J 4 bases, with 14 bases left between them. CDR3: CASSERMGGVNEKLFF. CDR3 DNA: TGTGCCAGCAGTGAAAGGATGGGGGGTGTTAATGAAAAACTGTTTTTT.

This CDR3 reads CASSLGGQGPYEQYF. The CDR3 coding sequence is TGTGCCAGCAGCTTGGGGGGACAGGGACCCTACGAGCAGTACTTC. J is TRBJ2-7 and V is TRBV5-4, with TRBD1 matching over 9 bases. The CDR3 length is 15 residues. CDR1 and CDR2 (germline): SGHNT, YYREEE (reference sequence). Germline trimming cut 0 bases from V and 2 bases from J; bases unmatched to any gene: 3.

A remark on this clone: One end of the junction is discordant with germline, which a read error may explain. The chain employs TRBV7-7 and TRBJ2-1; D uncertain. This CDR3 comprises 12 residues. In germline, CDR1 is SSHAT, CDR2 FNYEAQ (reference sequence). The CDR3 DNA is TGTGCTAGCAGCTTTGGGGTCCCTGAGCAGTTCTTC. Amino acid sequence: CASSFGVPEQFF. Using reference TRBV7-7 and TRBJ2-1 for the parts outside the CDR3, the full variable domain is GAGVSQSPRYKVTKRGQDVTLRCDPISSHATLYWYQQALGQGPEFLTYFNYEAQPDKSGLPSDRFSAERPEGSISTLTIQRTEQRDSAMYRCASSFGVPEQFFGPGTRLTVL.

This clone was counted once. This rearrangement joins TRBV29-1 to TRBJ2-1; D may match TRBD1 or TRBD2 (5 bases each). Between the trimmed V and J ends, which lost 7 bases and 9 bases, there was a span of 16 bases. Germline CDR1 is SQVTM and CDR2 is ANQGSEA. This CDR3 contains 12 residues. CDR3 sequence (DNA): TGCAGCGCGGGACCCGCGTCCGCTGAGCAGTTCTTC. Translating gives CSAGPASAEQFF.